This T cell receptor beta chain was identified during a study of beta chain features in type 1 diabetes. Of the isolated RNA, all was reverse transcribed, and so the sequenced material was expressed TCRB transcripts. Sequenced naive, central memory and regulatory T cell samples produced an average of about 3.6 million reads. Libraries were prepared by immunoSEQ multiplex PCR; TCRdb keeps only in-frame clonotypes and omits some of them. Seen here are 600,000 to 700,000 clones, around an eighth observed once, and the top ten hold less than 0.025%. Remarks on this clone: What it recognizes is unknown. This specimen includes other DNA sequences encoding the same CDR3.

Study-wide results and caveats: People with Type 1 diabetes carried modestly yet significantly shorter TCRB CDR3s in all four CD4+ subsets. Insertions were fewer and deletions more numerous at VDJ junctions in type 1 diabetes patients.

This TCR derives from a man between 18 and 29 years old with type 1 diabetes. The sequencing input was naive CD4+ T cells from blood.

Here the CDR3 reads CASSYKGGYTF. The DNA of the CDR3 is TGTGCCAGCAGTTACAAGGGGGGCTACACCTTC. The J gene is TRBJ1-2, the V gene TRBV6-5, with D perhaps TRBD1 (5 bases). The CDR3 is made up of 11 amino acids. Germline CDR1 MNHEY, CDR2 SVGAGI. The ends were cut back, 2 bases at V and 8 bases at J, with 6 bases in the middle.